The present TCR beta chain was sequenced within a study of T cell responses to AZD1222 COVID-19 vaccine. Whole-study results and caveats: Nearly half of unique spike-specific TCRs reportedly avoided B.1.351 and B.1.1.7 mutated regions. The study identified only six AZD1222 recipients as seropositive at baseline.

Trimming pared 2 bases from V and 1 base from J, leaving 11 bases between. The CDR3 has 15 amino acids. CDR1 and CDR2 (germline): MNHEY, SVGEGT. Here immunoSEQ multiplex PCR was the method, and the copy in TCRdb shows in-frame clones only, minus some. The data contain around 100,000 clones, around nine tenths of them seen just once; the ten biggest clones take up about 3.5%. Remarks on this clone: The antigen is unknown.

This chain connects TRBV6-2 or TRBV6-3 to TRBJ2-5, with D perhaps matching TRBD2 (6 bases). This TCR was recovered from an adult in good health. The sequencing here drew on peripheral blood, taken on day 0 of AZD1222 vaccination. The CDR3 loop reads CASSYAGLSQETQYF. For the CDR3, the DNA is TGTGCCAGCAGTTACGCGGGGTTATCCCAAGAGACCCAGTACTTC.